The entry below gives a single T cell receptor (beta chain) sequence along with its context. Its target is not known. The data are from a study of cytomegalovirus exposure and HLA in healthy donors. Study details: Unique TCRs from HLA-typed donors, some 85 million of them, were held in an early data release.

Study conclusions and caveats: According to the study, some 160 TCR beta chains were cytomegalovirus-associated. Some V segments, TRBV6-2 and TRBV6-3 among them, were indistinguishable and were therefore excluded. Both high specificity and high sensitivity reportedly marked the classifier's diagnosis of cytomegalovirus status.

CDR3 size: 14 residues. Germline V CDR1 and CDR2: SNHLY, FYNNEI. Trimming at V came to 5 bases and at J to 6 bases, leaving 6 bases not matched to a gene. Primers for the PCR totalled 60 Vbeta and 13 Jbeta. TCRdb's copy holds only in-frame clones and misses some; the assay was immunoSEQ multiplex PCR. The data show around 150,000 clones, with about 81% seen just once and about 1.4% held by the top ten. The rearrangement joins TRBV2 to TRBJ2-7; TRBD2 matches 11 bases. The TCR was taken from a girl aged 10 to 17 in good health and CMV-seropositive. The source material was PBMCs. The CDR3 nucleotides read TGTGCCAGCAGTCCGGGACTAGCGGTAAGCGAGCAGTACTTC. Encoded protein: CASSPGLAVSEQYF. The full variable domain, in which reference TRBV2 and TRBJ2-7 provide the parts outside the CDR3, is EPEVTQTPSHQVTQMGQEVILRCVPISNHLYFYWYRQILGQKVEFLVSFYNNEISEKSEIFDDQFSVERPDGSNFTLKIRSTKLEDSAMYFCASSPGLAVSEQYFGPGTRLTVT.